This T cell receptor beta chain comes out of a study of blood T cell repertoires in COVID-19. The wider study: Donors in the United States, Italy and Spain gave samples during acute or convalescent COVID-19. T cells, B-cell-depleted T cells, or PBMCs supplied cDNA or gDNA.

The Seattle patients, enrolled during active infection, were followed longitudinally. Per the original data handling: The authors estimated nucleated cell counts from reference gene primer amplification. TCRdb's table, derived via immunoSEQ multiplex PCR, lists solely in-frame clones and lacks some. The V and J calls and clone size were taken over from that table, and D and trimming were inferred from the DNA. In the table there are approximately 300,000 clones, around 90% of which are singletons. J lost 0 bases, V lost 1 base, and 8 bases had no gene match. This CDR3 spans 19 amino acids. Per germline, CDR1 MGHRA and CDR2 YSYEKL.

The sample consisted of peripheral blood. The origin of this receptor is a woman in her 30s with COVID-19, enrolled during active disease. The chain uses TRBV4-1 and TRBJ2-6; 8 bases match TRBD1. CDR3 nucleotide sequence: TGCGCCAGCAGCCAAGGCCCCGGGACAGGCTTCTCTGGGGCCAACGTCCTGACTTTC. Its translation is CASSQGPGTGFSGANVLTF.